The clone carrying this T cell receptor (beta chain) came up once. The antigen remains undetermined. Sequenced by immunoSEQ multiplex PCR; TCRdb stores in-frame clones only, minus some. The data show about 140,000 clones, over 85% seen once. Trimming pared 0 bases from V and 4 bases from J, leaving 10 bases between. The V gene's germline CDR1 is SQVTM and CDR2 ANQGSEA. The CDR3 contains 13 residues. These data come from a study of T cell responses to AZD1222 COVID-19 vaccine. Across the whole study: Both about-4-week and about-12-week second-dose recipients were combined. Study outcomes and limitations: At baseline, seropositivity was found in only a handful of AZD1222 recipients. Donors skewed white British and female; clonal diversity was possibly underestimated.

The chain is built from TRBV29-1 and TRBJ2-7; D perhaps matches TRBD2 (5 bases). This TCR derives from an adult in good health. The sample was peripheral blood, taken on day 0 of AZD1222 vaccination. The CDR3: CSVEDQPGYEQYF. CDR3 nucleotide sequence: TGCAGCGTTGAAGATCAACCGGGGTACGAGCAGTACTTC.